This TCR beta chain comes out of a study of blood T cell repertoires in COVID-19. V gave up 6 bases and J gave up 6 bases; unmatched junction bases: 7. The CDR3 covers 14 residues. Germline assignment: CDR1 MNHEY and CDR2 SMNVEV (reference sequence). Clones were read by immunoSEQ multiplex PCR, and TCRdb kept only the in-frame ones, dropping some. The profile shows approximately 200,000 clones, 90% of them singletons. Cohort placement rested on clinical history that participants reported themselves. Either two negative PCRs, clearance, or symptom resolution qualified Cohort 3 donors as recovered. Material for sequencing was PBMCs or T cells enriched from blood (not recorded which). The source is a man aged 25-45 years who had recovered from COVID-19. The J gene is TRBJ1-5, the V gene TRBV27, with 8 bases matching TRBD1. The CDR3 sequence: CASSPDRGTQPQHF. The CDR3 nucleotides read TGTGCCAGCAGCCCCGACAGGGGTACTCAGCCCCAGCATTTT.